This TCR beta chain was sequenced during a study of T cell repertoires in cytomegalovirus infection. The germline CDR1 and CDR2 sequences are SGHDN and FVKESK. The CDR3 loop spans 17 amino acids. Trimming stripped 5 bases from V and 0 bases from J, with 17 bases between. For this clonotype: Its antigen is undetermined.

TCRdb reanalysed the reads using MiXCR and keeps one entry per CDR3 protein. The data show 800,000 to 950,000 distinct CDR3 sequences, with over 25% seen just once and 12% held by the top ten. The J gene is TRBJ2-1, the V gene TRBV14; the D is unclear. The clonotype was recovered from a human donor in good health (CMV status not recorded). Some clones in this sample may be carry-over from other donors' samples. This specimen was cultured CD8+ T cells from PBMCs, taken from culture after CMV antigen stimulation. The CDR3 loop is CASSYLPYVSSYNEQFF. Written as DNA, the CDR3 is TGTGCCAGCAGCTACCTCCCTTATGTGAGCTCCTACAATGAGCAGTTCTTC.